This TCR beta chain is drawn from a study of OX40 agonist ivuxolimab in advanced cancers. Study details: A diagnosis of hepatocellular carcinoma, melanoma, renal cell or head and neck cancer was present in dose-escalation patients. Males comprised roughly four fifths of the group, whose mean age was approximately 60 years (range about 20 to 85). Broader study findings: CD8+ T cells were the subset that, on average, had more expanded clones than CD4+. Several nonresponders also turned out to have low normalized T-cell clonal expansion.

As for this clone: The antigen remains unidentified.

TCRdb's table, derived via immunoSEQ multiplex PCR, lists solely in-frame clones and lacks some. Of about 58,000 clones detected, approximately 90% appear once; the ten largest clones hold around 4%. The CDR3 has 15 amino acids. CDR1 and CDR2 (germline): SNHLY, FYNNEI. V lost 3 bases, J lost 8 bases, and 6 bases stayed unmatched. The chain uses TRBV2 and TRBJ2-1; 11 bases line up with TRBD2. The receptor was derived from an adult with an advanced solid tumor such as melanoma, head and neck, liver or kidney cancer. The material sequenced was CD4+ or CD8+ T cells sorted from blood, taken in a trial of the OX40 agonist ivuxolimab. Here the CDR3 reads CASSDLAGGRDEQFF. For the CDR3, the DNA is TGTGCCAGCAGTGATTTAGCGGGAGGGCGGGATGAGCAGTTCTTC. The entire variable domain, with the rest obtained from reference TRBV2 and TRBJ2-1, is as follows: EPEVTQTPSHQVTQMGQEVILRCVPISNHLYFYWYRQILGQKVEFLVSFYNNEISEKSEIFDDQFSVERPDGSNFTLKIRSTKLEDSAMYFCASSDLAGGRDEQFFGPGTRLTVL.